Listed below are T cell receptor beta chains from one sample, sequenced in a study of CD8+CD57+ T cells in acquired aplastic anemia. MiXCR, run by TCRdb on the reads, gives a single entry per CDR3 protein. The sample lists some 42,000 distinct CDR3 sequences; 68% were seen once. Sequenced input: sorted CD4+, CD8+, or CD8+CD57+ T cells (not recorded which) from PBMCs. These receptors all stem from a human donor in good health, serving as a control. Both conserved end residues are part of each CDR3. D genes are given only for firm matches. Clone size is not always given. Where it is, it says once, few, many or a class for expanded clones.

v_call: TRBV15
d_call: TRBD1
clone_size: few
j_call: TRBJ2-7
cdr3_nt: TGTGCCACCAGCAGACAGGGGGCACGGTACGAGCAGTACTTC
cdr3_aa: CATSRQGARYEQYF

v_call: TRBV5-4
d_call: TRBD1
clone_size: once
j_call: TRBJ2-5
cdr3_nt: TGCGCCAGCAGCCAACGACAGGGGCAGCGGGAGACCCAGTACTTC
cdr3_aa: CASSQRQGQRETQYF

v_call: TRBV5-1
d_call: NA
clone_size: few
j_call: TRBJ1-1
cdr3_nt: TGCGCCAGCAGCTTGGGGGGGGCGCGGAACACTGAAGCTTTCTTT
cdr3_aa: CASSLGGARNTEAFF

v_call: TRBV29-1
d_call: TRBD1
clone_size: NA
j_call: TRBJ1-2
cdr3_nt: TGCAGCGCCGTGGACAGGGGGACTATTGGCTACACCTTC
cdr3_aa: CSAVDRGTIGYTF

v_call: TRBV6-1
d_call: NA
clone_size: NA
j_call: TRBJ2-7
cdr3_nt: TGTGCCAGCAGGTCCAGTGGACCAGGATCCAACGAGCAGTACTTC
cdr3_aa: CASRSSGPGSNEQYF

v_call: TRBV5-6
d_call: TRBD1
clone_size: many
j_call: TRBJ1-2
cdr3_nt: TGTGCCAGCAGCTTCGGGGACAGCCGAATCTACACCTTC
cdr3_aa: CASSFGDSRIYTF

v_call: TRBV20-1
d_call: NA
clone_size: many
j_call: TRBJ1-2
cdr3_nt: TGCAGTGCTAGGGGTCAGAGCTCCTATGGCTACACCTTC
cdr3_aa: CSARGQSSYGYTF

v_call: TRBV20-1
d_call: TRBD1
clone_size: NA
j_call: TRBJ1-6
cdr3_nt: TGCAGTGCTATTGAACAGGGGGGCGGATTTTATAATTCACCCCTCCACTTT
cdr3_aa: CSAIEQGGGFYNSPLHF

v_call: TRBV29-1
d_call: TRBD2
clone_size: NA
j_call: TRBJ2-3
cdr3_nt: TGCAGCGTTCGGAGGGAGCGGGGGGCGGGGTATTTT
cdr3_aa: CSVRRERGAGYF

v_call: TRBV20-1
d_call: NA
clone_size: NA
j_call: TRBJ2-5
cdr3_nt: TGCAGTGCCCCCCAAGAGACCCAGTACTTC
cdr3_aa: CSAPQETQYF

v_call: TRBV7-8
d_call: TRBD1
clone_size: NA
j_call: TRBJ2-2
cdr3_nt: TGTGCCAGCAGCTTAATAAGGACAGGCAACACCGGGGAGCTGTTTTTT
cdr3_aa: CASSLIRTGNTGELFF

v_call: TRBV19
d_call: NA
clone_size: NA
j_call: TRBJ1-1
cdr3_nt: TGTGCCAGTAGTATTTCCGCGATACCTGAAGCTTTCTTT
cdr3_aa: CASSISAIPEAFF

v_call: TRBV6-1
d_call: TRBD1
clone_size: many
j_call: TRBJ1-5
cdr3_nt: TGTGCCATCGGGACAGTCTATAGCAATCAGCCCCAGCATTTT
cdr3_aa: CAIGTVYSNQPQHF

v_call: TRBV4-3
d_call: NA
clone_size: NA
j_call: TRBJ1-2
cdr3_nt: TGCACCTGCAGCCAAGAGCGAGGTGCTCACTATGGCTACACCTTC
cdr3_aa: CTCSQERGAHYGYTF

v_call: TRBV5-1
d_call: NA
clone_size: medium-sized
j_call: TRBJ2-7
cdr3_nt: TGCGCCAGCAGCTTGGGTGGCAGCTCCTACGAGCAGTACTTC
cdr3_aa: CASSLGGSSYEQYF

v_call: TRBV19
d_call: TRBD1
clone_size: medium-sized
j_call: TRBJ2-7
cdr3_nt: TGTGCCAGTAGTGTTGGGACAGGGGGTGGCTACGAGCAGTACTTC
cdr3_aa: CASSVGTGGGYEQYF

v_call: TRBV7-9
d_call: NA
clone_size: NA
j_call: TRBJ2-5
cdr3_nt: TGTGCCAGCGGCACGCAAGAGACCCAGTACTTC
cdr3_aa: CASGTQETQYF

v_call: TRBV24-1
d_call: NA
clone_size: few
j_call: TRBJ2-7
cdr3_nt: TGTGCCACCAGTGCAGGTTACGAGCAGTACTTC
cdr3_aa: CATSAGYEQYF

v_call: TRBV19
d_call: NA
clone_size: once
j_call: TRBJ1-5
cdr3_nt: TGTGCCAGTAGTATTGGGGGGCTCTCGTATCAGCCCCAGCATTTT
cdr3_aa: CASSIGGLSYQPQHF

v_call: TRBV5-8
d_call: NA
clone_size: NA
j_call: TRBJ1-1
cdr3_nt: TGTGCCAGCAGCTTGGACGAAGGGGGCACTGAAGCTTTCTTT
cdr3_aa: CASSLDEGGTEAFF

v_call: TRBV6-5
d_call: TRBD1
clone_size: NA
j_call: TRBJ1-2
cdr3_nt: TGTGCCAGCAGTTACACAGGGGAGTATGGCTACACCTTC
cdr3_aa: CASSYTGEYGYTF

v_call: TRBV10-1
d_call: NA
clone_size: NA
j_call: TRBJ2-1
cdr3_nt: TGCGCCAGCAGTGAGTCAGGACCCCCTCGCAATGAGCAGTTCTTC
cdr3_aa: CASSESGPPRNEQFF

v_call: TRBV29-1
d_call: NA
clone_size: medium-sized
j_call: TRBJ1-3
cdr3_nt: TGCAGCGTTGAAACAAGTAGCTCTGGAAACACCATATATTTT
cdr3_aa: CSVETSSSGNTIYF

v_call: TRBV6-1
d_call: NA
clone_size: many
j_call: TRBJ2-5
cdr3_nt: TGTGCCAGCACCGCGACAGGCGGGATCCAAGAGACCCAGTACTTC
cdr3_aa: CASTATGGIQETQYF

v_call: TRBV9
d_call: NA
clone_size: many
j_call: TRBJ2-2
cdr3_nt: TGTGCCAGCACGTTGAACACCGGGGAGCTGTTTTTT
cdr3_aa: CASTLNTGELFF

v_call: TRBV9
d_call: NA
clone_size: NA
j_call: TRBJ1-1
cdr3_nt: TGTGCCAGCAGCGTAAGAGGTACGGCGACTGAAGCTTTCTTT
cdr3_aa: CASSVRGTATEAFF

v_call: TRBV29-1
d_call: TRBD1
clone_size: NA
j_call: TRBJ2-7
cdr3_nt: TGCAGCGCAAAATGGGACAGGCCCTACGAGCAGTACTTC
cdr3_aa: CSAKWDRPYEQYF

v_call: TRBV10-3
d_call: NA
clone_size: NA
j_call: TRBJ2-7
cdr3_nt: TGTGCCATCAGTGATAGACCGCCCTACGAGCAGTACTTC
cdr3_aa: CAISDRPPYEQYF

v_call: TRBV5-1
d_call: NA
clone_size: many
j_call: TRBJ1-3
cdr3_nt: TGCGCCAGCAGCTTGCGGGGAGGGACGGCAGCAACTGGAAACACCATATATTTT
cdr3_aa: CASSLRGGTAATGNTIYF

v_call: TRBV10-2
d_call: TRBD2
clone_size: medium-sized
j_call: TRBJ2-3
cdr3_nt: TGCGCCAGCAGGGATCACCCGGGACTAGACACAGATACGCAGTATTTT
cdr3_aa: CASRDHPGLDTDTQYF

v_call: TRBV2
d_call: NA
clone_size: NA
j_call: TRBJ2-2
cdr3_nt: TGTGCCAGCAGCGGCGACCGTCCCGGGGAGCTGTTTTTT
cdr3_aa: CASSGDRPGELFF

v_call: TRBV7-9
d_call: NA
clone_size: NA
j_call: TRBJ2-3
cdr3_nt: TGTGCCAGCGGAAGAGGGGCAGATACGCAGTATTTT
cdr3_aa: CASGRGADTQYF

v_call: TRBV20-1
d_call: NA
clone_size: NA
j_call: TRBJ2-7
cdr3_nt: TGCTGTGCTAGAGGGCTAGGGACTCGATACGAGCAGTACTTC
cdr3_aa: CCARGLGTRYEQYF

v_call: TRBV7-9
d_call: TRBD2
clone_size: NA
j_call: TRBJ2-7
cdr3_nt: TGTGCCAGCAGCCTGCGGGGGGAAAGCTACGAGCAGTACTTC
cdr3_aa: CASSLRGESYEQYF

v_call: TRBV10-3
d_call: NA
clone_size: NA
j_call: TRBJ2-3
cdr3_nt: TGTGCCATCAGTGATACTGGCACAGATACGCAGTATTTT
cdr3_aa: CAISDTGTDTQYF

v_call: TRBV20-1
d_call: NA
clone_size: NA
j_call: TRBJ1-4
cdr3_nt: TGCAGTGCTAGAGATGAGCAGGGAAGAAAACTGTTTTTT
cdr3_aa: CSARDEQGRKLFF

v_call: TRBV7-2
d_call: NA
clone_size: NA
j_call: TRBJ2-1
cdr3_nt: TGTGCCAGCAGCTTATCCCTCGACAATGAGCAGTTCTTC
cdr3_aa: CASSLSLDNEQFF

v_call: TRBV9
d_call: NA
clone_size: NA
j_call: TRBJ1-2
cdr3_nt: TGTGCCAGCAGCGTAGCGGGCAGGTTCTATGGCTACACCTTC
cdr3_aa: CASSVAGRFYGYTF

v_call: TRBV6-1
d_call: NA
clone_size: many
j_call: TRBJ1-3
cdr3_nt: TGTGCCAGCAGAGAGCGCAGGGGAGTGAGAGGAAACACCATATATTTT
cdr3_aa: CASRERRGVRGNTIYF

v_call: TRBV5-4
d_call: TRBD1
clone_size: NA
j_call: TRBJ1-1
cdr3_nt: TGTGCCAGCAGCTTTGGACAGGGAATTTTTGAAGCTTTCTTT
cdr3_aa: CASSFGQGIFEAFF

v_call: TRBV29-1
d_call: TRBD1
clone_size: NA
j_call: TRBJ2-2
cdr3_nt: TGCAGCGTTGGGGGGACAGGGCTCACCGGGGAGCTGTTTTTT
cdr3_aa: CSVGGTGLTGELFF

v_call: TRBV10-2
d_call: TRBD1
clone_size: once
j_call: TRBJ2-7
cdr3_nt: TGCGCCAGCACCACAGGGGTATCCTACGAGCAGTACTTC
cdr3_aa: CASTTGVSYEQYF

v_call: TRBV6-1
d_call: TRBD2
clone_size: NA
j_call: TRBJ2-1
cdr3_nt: TGTGCCAGCAGTCGACTAGCATCCAATGAGCAGTTCTTC
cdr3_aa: CASSRLASNEQFF

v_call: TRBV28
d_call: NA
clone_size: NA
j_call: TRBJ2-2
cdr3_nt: TGTGCCAGCAGTTTTATCGGGTCGGGGGAGCTGTTTTTT
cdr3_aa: CASSFIGSGELFF

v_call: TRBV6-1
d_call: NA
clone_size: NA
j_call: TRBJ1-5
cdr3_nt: TGTGCCAGCAGTGGCGGGGCGGCGGGCAGGAGACAGCCCCAGCATTTT
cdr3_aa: CASSGGAAGRRQPQHF

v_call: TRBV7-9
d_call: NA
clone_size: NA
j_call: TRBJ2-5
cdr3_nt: TGTGCCAGCAGCTTAGTCCGTGAAGAGACCCAGTACTTC
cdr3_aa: CASSLVREETQYF

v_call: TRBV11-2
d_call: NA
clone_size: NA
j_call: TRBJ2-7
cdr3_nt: TGTGCCAGCAGCTTAGGGGGGCAGGGTCCATGGGGCGCCTACGAGCAGTACTTC
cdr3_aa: CASSLGGQGPWGAYEQYF

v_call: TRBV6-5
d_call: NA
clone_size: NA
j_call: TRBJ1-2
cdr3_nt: TGTGCCAGCAGTTACCGGCAGGGAACGACTAACTATGGCTACACCTTC
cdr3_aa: CASSYRQGTTNYGYTF

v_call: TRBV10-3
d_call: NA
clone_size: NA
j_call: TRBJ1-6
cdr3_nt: TGTGCCAGCTGTGGGGACGGAAATTCACCCCTCCACTTT
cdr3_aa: CASCGDGNSPLHF

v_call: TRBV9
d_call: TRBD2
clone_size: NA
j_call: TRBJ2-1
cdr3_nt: TGTGCCAGCAGCGTAGGTCGGGGACTAGCCAATGAGCAGTTCTTC
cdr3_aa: CASSVGRGLANEQFF